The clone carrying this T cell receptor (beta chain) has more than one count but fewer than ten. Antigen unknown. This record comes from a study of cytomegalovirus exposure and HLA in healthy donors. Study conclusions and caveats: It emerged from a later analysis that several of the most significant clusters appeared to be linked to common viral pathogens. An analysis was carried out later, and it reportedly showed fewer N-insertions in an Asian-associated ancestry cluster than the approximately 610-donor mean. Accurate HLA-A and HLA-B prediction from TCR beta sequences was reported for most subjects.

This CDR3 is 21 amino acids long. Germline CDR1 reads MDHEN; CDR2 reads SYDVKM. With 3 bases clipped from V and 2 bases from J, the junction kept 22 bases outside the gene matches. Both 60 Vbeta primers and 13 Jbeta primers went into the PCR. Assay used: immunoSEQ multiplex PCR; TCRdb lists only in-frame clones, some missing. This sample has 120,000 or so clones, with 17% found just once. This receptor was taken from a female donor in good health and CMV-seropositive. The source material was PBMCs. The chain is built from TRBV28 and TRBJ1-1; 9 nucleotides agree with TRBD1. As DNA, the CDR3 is TGTGCCAGCAGTTTTCCCCCCCCCTACAGGGGGCGAAGGAGTAGTAACACTGAAGCTTTCTTT. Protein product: CASSFPPPYRGRRSSNTEAFF.